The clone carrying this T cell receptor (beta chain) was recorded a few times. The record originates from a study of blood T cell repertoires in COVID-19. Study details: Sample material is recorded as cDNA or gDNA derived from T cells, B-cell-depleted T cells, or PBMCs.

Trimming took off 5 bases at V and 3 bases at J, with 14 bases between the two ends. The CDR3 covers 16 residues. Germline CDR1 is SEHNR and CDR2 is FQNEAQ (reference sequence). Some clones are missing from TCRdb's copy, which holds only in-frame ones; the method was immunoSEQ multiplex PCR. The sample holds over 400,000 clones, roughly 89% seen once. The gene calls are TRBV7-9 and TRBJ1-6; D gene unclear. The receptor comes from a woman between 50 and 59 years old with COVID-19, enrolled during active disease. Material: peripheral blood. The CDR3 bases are TGTGCCAGCAGCCCCGTGGCTGCCGACTATAATTCACCCCTCCACTTT. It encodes CASSPVAADYNSPLHF.